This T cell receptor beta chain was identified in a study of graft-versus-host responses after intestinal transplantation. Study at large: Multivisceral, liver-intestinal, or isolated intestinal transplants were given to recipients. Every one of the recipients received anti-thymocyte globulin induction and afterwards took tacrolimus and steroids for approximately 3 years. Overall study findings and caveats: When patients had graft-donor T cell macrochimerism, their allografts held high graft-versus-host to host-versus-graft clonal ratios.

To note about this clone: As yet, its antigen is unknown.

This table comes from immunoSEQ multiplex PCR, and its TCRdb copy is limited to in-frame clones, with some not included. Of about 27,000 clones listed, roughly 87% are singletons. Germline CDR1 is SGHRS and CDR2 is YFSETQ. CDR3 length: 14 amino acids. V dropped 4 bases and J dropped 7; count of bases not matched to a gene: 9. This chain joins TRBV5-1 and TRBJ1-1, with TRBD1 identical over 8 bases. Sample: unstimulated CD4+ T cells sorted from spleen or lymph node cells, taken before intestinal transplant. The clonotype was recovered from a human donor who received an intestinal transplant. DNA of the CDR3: TGCGCCAGCAGCATCGACAGGGGATGGGGTGAAGCTTTCTTT. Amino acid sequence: CASSIDRGWGEAFF.